The 21 T cell receptor beta chains below come from one sample, sequenced in a study of CD8+CD57+ T cells in acquired aplastic anemia. The use of genomic DNA as template underpinned the TCR beta VDJ and CDR3 profiling. TCRdb analysed the reads with MiXCR anew, one entry per CDR3 protein. This table has under 250,000 distinct CDR3 sequences, around half appearing once. All sequencing subjects had displayed CD8+CD57+ cell expansion on flow cytometry. Input material: sorted CD4+, CD8+, or CD8+CD57+ T cells (not recorded which) from PBMCs. The receptors come from a human donor with aplastic anemia.

The V and J genes are TRBV2 and TRBJ2-1; D is perhaps TRBD2 (5 bases). This CDR3 is built from 15 residues. Germline V gene data show CDR1 as SNHLY and CDR2 as FYNNEI. The V and J ends lost 3 bases and 12 bases respectively, with 21 bases between them. CDR3 in DNA: TGTGCCAGCAGTGACTTGGGCAGCGGTTACAATAGGCAGTTCTTC. Protein: CASSDLGSGYNRQFF.

The gene calls are TRBV7-2 and TRBJ1-5; D not certain. The CDR3 is made up of 14 amino acids. Trimming took off 5 bases at V and 1 base at J, with 9 bases between the two ends. Germline V gene lookup returns CDR1 SGHTA and CDR2 FQGNSA. The CDR3 DNA is TGTGCCAGCAGCCCCTCGGGGAGCAATCAGCCCCAGCATTTT. It translates to CASSPSGSNQPQHF.

The sample holds one count of this clonotype. The chain couples TRBV15 to TRBJ1-4; a weak D match, TRBD1 (5 bases). CDR3 size: 13 residues. Germline V gene sequence: CDR1 LNHNV, CDR2 YYDKDF (reference sequence). Trimming took 3 bases from V and 7 from J, leaving 9 bases between them. The chain's CDR3 is CATSRDQGEKLFF. Written as DNA, the CDR3 is TGTGCCACCAGCAGGGATCAGGGTGAAAAACTGTTTTTT.

There are a few counts of this clonotype. This chain connects TRBV27 to TRBJ1-5; D is perhaps TRBD1 (5 bases). Germline CDR1 reads MNHEY; CDR2 reads SMNVEV (reference sequence). Trimming pared 5 bases from V and 0 bases from J, leaving 17 bases between. This CDR3 is built from 17 residues. CDR3 sequence: CASSPQPGPYSNQPQHF. CDR3 in DNA: TGTGCCAGCAGTCCTCAACCGGGGCCATATAGCAATCAGCCCCAGCATTTT.

J is TRBJ1-1 and V is TRBV6-4; D might be TRBD1 (5 bases). The V gene's germline CDR1 is MRHNA and CDR2 SNTAGT. V lost 3 bases to trimming and J lost 4 bases, with 21 bases between them. The CDR3 consists of 17 residues. The CDR3 DNA follows: TGTGCCAGCAGTGAATCACCGGGACTAGCGGGAGGCACTGAAGCTTTCTTT. It yields the protein CASSESPGLAGGTEAFF.

This clonotype appeared many times. In DNA form, the CDR3 reads TGCGCCAGCAAAAAACAGGGGAAAATTAACGAGCAGTACTTC. Residues: CASKKQGKINEQYF. The rearrangement links TRBV5-1 to TRBJ2-7; 7 bases are shared with TRBD1. The germline gives CDR1 SGHRS, CDR2 YFSETQ. This CDR3 comprises 14 residues. V shed 6 bases, J shed 5 bases, and the junction held 11 bases outside the gene matches.

This clonotype appeared many times. The rearrangement uses TRBV15 and TRBJ2-1; 7 bases map to TRBD2. Germline CDR1 and CDR2: LNHNV and YYDKDF (reference sequence). CDR3 length equals 16 residues. J lost 2 bases, V lost 0 bases, and 4 bases had no gene match. The CDR3 sequence: CATSRDGGGTYNEQFF. DNA for the CDR3: TGTGCCACCAGCAGAGATGGGGGAGGGACCTACAATGAGCAGTTCTTC.

The chain has TRBV20-1 and TRBJ2-7; TRBD2 matches 14 bases. The germline V gene has CDR1 DFQATT and CDR2 SNEGSKA (reference sequence). The CDR3 is made up of 13 amino acids. CDR3 sequence: CGMTSGGATEQYF. The CDR3 region has the DNA TGCGGTATGACTAGCGGGGGGGCCACCGAGCAGTACTTC.

As concerns this clonotype: This is likely a read error, given that the CDR3 carries no conserved phenylalanine or tryptophan at its end. The V and J genes are TRBV30 and TRBJ1-1; D not certain. Germline CDR1 and CDR2: GTSNPN and SVGIG (reference sequence). Between the trimmed V and J ends, which lost 8 bases and 4 bases, there was a span of 14 bases. The CDR3 is 12 residues long. The CDR3 region has the DNA TGTGCCCTTCTCGACGCGGGCACTGAAGCTTTCTCT. Its translation: CALLDAGTEAFS.

This sequence joins TRBV5-1 and TRBJ1-6, with 11 nucleotides matching TRBD1. The J segment lost 5 bases and the V segment lost 4 bases, leaving 5 bases of the junction unmatched. From germline, CDR1 is SGHRS and CDR2 YFSETQ. The CDR3 loop spans 16 amino acids. The DNA of the CDR3 is TGCGCCAGCAGCCGCGGACAGGGGGCAGATAATTCACCCCTCCACTTT. Amino acids: CASSRGQGADNSPLHF.

The V call is TRBV7-6, the J call TRBJ1-2, with 7 bases that match TRBD1. The CDR3 covers 17 residues. Trimming removed 5 bases from V and 7 bases from J; junction bases left unmatched: 19. From germline, CDR1 is SGHVS and CDR2 FNYEAQ. This chain's CDR3 is CASSGRDSPEPSSGYTF. CDR3 DNA: TGTGCCAGCAGCGGGCGGGACAGCCCCGAACCCTCTAGTGGCTACACCTTC.

The rearrangement links TRBV24-1 to TRBJ2-6; D may be TRBD1 (6 bases). Looked up from germline, CDR1 is KGHDR and CDR2 is SFDVKD. Trimming took 5 bases from V and 2 from J, leaving 12 bases between them. The length of the CDR3 is 16 residues. DNA of the CDR3: TGTGCCACCAGTGGTAACAGGGACCCTGGGGCCAACGTCCTGACTTTC. Residues: CATSGNRDPGANVLTF.

About this clonotype: A read error is possible here, since a much larger clone lies one base away. The V call is TRBV20-1, the J call TRBJ2-1, with 8 bases that match TRBD1. This CDR3 has 14 residues. CDR1 is DFQATT, CDR2 SNEGSKA, per germline (reference sequence). This chain's CDR3 is CGAARQGIYNEQFF. CDR3 in DNA: TGCGGTGCTGCTCGACAGGGGATCTACAATGAGCAGTTCTTC.

Many counts were recorded for this clonotype. The genes are TRBV9 and TRBJ1-4; no clear D. From germline, CDR1 is SGDLS and CDR2 YYNGEE. This CDR3 spans 14 amino acids. V dropped 0 bases and J dropped 3 bases, with 6 bases sitting between them. This CDR3 reads CASSVGSPNEKLFF. The DNA for the CDR3 is TGTGCCAGCAGCGTAGGGTCGCCTAATGAAAAACTGTTTTTT.

With respect to this clonotype: A read error is likely, as this CDR3 ends without the conserved phenylalanine or tryptophan. V usage is TRBV10-3 and J usage is TRBJ2-1; 7 bases map to TRBD2. The CDR3 sequence is 17 residues long. The V gene's germline CDR1 is ENHRY and CDR2 SYGVKD. CDR3 in amino acids: CASSYSTGGGSYNEQFS. CDR3 bases: TGTGCCAGCAGTTACTCTACGGGAGGTGGTTCCTACAATGAGCAGTTCTCC.

Concerning this clonotype itself: This may come from a read error, since a much larger clone is one base off. The V and J genes are TRBV6-5 and TRBJ2-1; 11 positions match TRBD1. The CDR3 is 15 amino acids. Germline CDR1 reads MNHEY; CDR2 reads SVGAGI. As DNA, the CDR3 is TGTGTCAGCAGCCTCGGACAGGGGGCTGGGAATGAGCAGTTCTTC. It encodes CVSSLGQGAGNEQFF.

This chain joins TRBV19 and TRBJ2-5; the match to TRBD2 covers 7 bases. Germline V lookup: CDR1 LNHDA, CDR2 SQIVND (reference sequence). V lost 6 bases and J lost 2; bases outside the gene matches: 6. The CDR3 has 14 residues. As DNA, the CDR3 is TGTGCCAGTAGGGTGGGGACTACACAAGAGACCCAGTACTTC. Its protein product is CASRVGTTQETQYF. Variable domain in full (rest from reference TRBV19 and TRBJ2-5): DGGITQSPKYLFRKEGQNVTLSCEQNLNHDAMYWYRQDPGQGLRLIYYSQIVNDFQKGDIAEGYSVSREKKESFPLTVTSAQKNPTAFYLCASRVGTTQETQYFGPGTRLLVL.

This clonotype appeared a few times. This could be a read error, since a much larger clone is one nucleotide away. The CDR3 ends on some other residue instead of the conserved phenylalanine or tryptophan, so this is likely a read error. CDR3 nucleotides: TGTGCCAGCAGCCCCGGTCGTTTCCATGAGCAGTTCCTC. Protein product: CASSPGRFHEQFL. The rearrangement joins TRBV9 to TRBJ2-1, with D uncertain. Germline V gene lookup returns CDR1 SGDLS and CDR2 YYNGEE. The germline V and J ends were trimmed by 4 bases and 8 bases, with 13 bases remaining between them. The CDR3 runs to 13 residues.

This clonotype was counted at least ten times. V usage is TRBV20-1 and J usage is TRBJ2-7, with 11 positions matching TRBD2. V shed 6 bases, J shed 4 bases, and the junction held 11 bases outside the gene matches. The CDR3 spans 15 residues. Germline CDR1 is DFQATT and CDR2 is SNEGSKA (reference sequence). CDR3 residues: CSAEILAGDLYEQYF. The DNA for the CDR3 is TGCAGTGCCGAAATACTAGCGGGAGACCTGTACGAGCAGTACTTC.

Remarks on this clonotype: A much larger clone differs from this one at a single base, so this may be a read error. The chain links TRBV4-3 to TRBJ1-3; 9 bases are shared with TRBD1. There are 15 residues in the CDR3. Germline values: CDR1 LGHNA, CDR2 YSLEER. CDR3 coding DNA: TGCGCCAGCAGCCAGGGGACAGGGTCTGGAAACACCATACATTTT. Translated, it gives CASSQGTGSGNTIHF.

The V and J genes are TRBV7-6 and TRBJ2-2; possibly TRBD2 for D (5 bases). The CDR3 has 17 amino acids. The ends were cut back, 4 bases at V and 6 bases at J, with 21 bases in the middle. Germline V gene lookup returns CDR1 SGHVS and CDR2 FNYEAQ. Here the CDR3 reads CASSSQERLRVAGELFF. CDR3 coding DNA: TGTGCCAGCAGCTCGCAGGAGCGGCTTAGGGTGGCCGGGGAGCTGTTTTTT.